A selection of T cell receptor beta chains follows, all from one sample in a study of CD8 T cells in ankylosing spondylitis. One entry per CDR3 protein results from TCRdb running MiXCR on the 5' RACE reads. This sample yields approximately 300,000 distinct CDR3 sequences, of which roughly 8% are seen a single time; about 14% belongs to the top ten. Sequenced input: blood, either unsorted or a sorted T cell fraction (not recorded which). Receptor source: a male donor with ankylosing spondylitis. Each CDR3 is given with its conserved first and last residue. D genes are given only for firm matches. Clone size appears in some rows only: once, few, many, or a class for an expanded clone.

TGTGCCATCAGTGAGTCGGACTACAGGAATGAGCAGTTCTTC	CAISESDYRNEQFF	NA	NA	TRBV10-3	14	TRBJ2-1
TGTGCCAGTAGTATAGCTCAGGGTTTGAGTCAGCCCCAGCATTTT	CASSIAQGLSQPQHF	NA	NA	TRBV19	15	TRBJ1-5
TGTGCCAGCAGCTTAGCGGGCAGGGCGAGCTATGGCTACACCTTC	CASSLAGRASYGYTF	NA	few	TRBV7-9	15	TRBJ1-2
TGCGCCAGCAGCCAGGTGAACAGGGCGCGGCGATATAATGAGCAGTTCTTC	CASSQVNRARRYNEQFF	NA	NA	TRBV4-3	17	TRBJ2-1
TGTGCCAGCAGTTTACCCACTAGCGGCACAGATACGCAGTATTTT	CASSLPTSGTDTQYF	TRBD2	many	TRBV28	15	TRBJ2-3
TGTGCCTGGGGACCCAGGCCCTACGAGCAGTACTTC	CAWGPRPYEQYF	NA	NA	TRBV30	12	TRBJ2-7
TGTGCCAGCAGCTGGGGACAGGGAATTTCCGAGCAGTACTTC	CASSWGQGISEQYF	TRBD1	many	TRBV5-6	14	TRBJ2-7
TGCGCCAGCAGCCAAGATCCGGGTAGCGGGAGGGCCTTTGAGCAGTTCTTC	CASSQDPGSGRAFEQFF	TRBD2	many	TRBV4-1	17	TRBJ2-1
TGCAGTGCTAGGGCAGCGGACAGGGGGAACTCCTACGAGCAGTACTTC	CSARAADRGNSYEQYF	TRBD1	many	TRBV20-1	16	TRBJ2-7
TGCAGTGCGCCGAACCGGCGGGAGAGCCATGAGCAGTTCTTC	CSAPNRRESHEQFF	TRBD2	few	TRBV20-1	14	TRBJ2-1